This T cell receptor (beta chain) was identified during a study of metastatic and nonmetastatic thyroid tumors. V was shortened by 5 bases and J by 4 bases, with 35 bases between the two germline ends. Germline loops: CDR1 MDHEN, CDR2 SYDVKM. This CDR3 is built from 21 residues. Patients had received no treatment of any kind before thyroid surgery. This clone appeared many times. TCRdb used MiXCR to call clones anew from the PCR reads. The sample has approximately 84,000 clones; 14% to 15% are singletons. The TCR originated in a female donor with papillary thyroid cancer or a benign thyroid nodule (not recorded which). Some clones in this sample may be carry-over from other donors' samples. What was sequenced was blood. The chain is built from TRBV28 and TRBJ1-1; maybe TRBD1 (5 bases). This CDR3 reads CASSPPILTEGQYWGSTEAFF. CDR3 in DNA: TGTGCCAGCAGTCCACCTATACTCACCGAGGGCCAGTACTGGGGGAGCACTGAAGCTTTCTTT.